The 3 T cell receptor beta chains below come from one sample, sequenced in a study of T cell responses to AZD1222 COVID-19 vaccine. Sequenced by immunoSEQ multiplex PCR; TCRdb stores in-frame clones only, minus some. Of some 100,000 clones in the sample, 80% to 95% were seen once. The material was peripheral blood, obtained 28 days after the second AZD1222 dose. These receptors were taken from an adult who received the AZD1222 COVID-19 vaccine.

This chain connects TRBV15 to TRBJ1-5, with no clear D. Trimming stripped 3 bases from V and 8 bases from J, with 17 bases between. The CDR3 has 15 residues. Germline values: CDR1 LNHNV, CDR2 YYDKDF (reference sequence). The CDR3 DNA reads TGTGCCACCAGCAGGATAACAGCCGGAGGTGAGCCCCAGCATTTT. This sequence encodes CATSRITAGGEPQHF.

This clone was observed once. The CDR3 is CASNTGSNQPQHF. As DNA, the CDR3 is TGTGCCAGCAACACCGGGAGCAATCAGCCCCAGCATTTT. The chain recombines TRBV28 with TRBJ1-5; no clear D. Germline loops: CDR1 MDHEN, CDR2 SYDVKM. V lost 7 bases and J lost 1, with 8 bases in between. CDR3 size: 13 residues. Variable domain in full (rest from reference TRBV28 and TRBJ1-5): DVKVTQSSRYLVKRTGEKVFLECVQDMDHENMFWYRQDPGLGLRLIYFSYDVKMKEKGDIPEGYSVSREKKERFSLILESASTNQTSMYLCASNTGSNQPQHFGDGTRLSIL.

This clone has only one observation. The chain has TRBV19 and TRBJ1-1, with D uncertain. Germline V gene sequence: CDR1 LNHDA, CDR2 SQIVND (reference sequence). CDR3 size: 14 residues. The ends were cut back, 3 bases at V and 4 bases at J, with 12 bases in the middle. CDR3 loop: CASSILGPGTEAFF. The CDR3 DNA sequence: TGTGCCAGTAGTATCTTGGGTCCGGGCACTGAAGCTTTCTTT. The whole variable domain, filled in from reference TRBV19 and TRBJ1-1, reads DGGITQSPKYLFRKEGQNVTLSCEQNLNHDAMYWYRQDPGQGLRLIYYSQIVNDFQKGDIAEGYSVSREKKESFPLTVTSAQKNPTAFYLCASSILGPGTEAFFGQGTRLTVV.